A single T cell receptor beta chain is shown here with its context. In this sample, this clone turned up a few times. Its antigen remains unidentified. No much larger clone is present one base from it, and per-base qualities are unavailable. This entry belongs to a study of cytomegalovirus exposure and HLA in healthy donors (TCRdb year 2017). About the investigation overall: An earlier analysis of some 600 of the donors reported 276 Gb of sequence data and approximately 120 million unique TCR beta sequences obtained from about 179 million T cells. An early release that covered about 600 HLA-typed donors contained approximately 290 gigabases of sequencing data and some 87 million unique TCR sequences. The genetic ancestry cluster associated with self-reported Caucasian donors included about four fifths of the roughly 380 genotyped donors. The study was designed to test whether signatures of past pathogen exposure could be identified by cataloging public T cell receptors. The study profiled the T cell repertoires of hundreds of subjects by immunosequencing and related them to cytomegalovirus serostatus. Besides the first cohort of roughly 700 subjects, a separate validation cohort made up of about 120 different subjects was used. The study combined high-throughput TCR immunosequencing, statistical association of individual TCRs with disease status, and machine learning to predict cytomegalovirus infection status. A later analysis re-analyzed previously published TCR beta repertoires from approximately 670 donors and added high-resolution HLA genotyping to study TCR occurrence patterns. In the later analysis, no new phenotypic data were used to find candidate immune exposures; instead, reliance was placed on TCR beta sequences and their occurrence across donors. An earlier analysis of several hundred of the donors used high-throughput TCR beta sequencing to judge whether each TCR beta V gene segment behaved as functional or pseudogenic. Donor age, sex, ethnicity and CMV serostatus were compiled together with the repertoire data. A later genetic analysis used genome-wide SNP genotypes for about 55% of the 666 donors, treating that subset as a discovery cohort. All discovery cohort repertoires had been generated using a single sequencing platform. Both class I and class II loci were covered by HLA typing, at four-digit resolution. Typing coverage differed by locus: A, B, C, DRB1 and DQB1 were typed in about 620-630 donors, DQA1 in 500 to 550, DPA1 in 600 to 610, and DPB1 in 400 to 480. Several DR-DQ haplotypes were handled as single units for association and clustering, since linkage in the cohort was strong. Among some 400 genotyped donors of the cohort, an average of around 240,000 unique TCR beta nucleotide sequences was sequenced per donor, of which about 18% were non-productive.

The cohort was made up of roughly 670 healthy bone marrow donors. All cohort members were sampled while nominally healthy, although unrecorded immune exposures were likely present. The donor tested CMV seropositive and was one of the 289 seropositive cohort members. Every donor gave a peripheral blood sample, and the peripheral blood mononuclear cells from that sample were used for TCR beta sequencing. Genomic DNA was extracted from the blood cell samples with the Qiagen DNeasy Blood Extraction Kit. To prepare the library, the immunoSEQ multiplex PCR assay was applied. A mixture of 60 forward primers for TCR Vbeta segments and 13 reverse primers for TCR Jbeta segments was used in the multiplex PCR. The CDR3 region of rearranged TCR beta genes was amplified from genomic DNA with a multiplex PCR assay. The amplified TCR beta libraries were sequenced on the Illumina HiSeq System as 87-base-pair reads. Concerning the study's data processing: A later analysis tallied around 87 million unique TCR beta chains across the 650 to 750 repertoires, and approximately 12 million of those chains were shared by two or more donors. A nearest-neighbor algorithm error-corrected the raw reads and collapsed the reads into unique sequences, merging closely related sequences to remove PCR and sequencing errors. Alignment of CDR3 sequences to IMGT reference sequences was used to assign V, D and J gene segments. For a sequence to be retained, a match of at least six nucleotides was required to both a V gene segment and a J gene segment. Rearrangements were called productive when the CDR3 lacked stop codons and stayed in frame with V and J; all others were non-productive. Following IMGT convention, CDR3 was defined as the stretch from the second conserved V-encoded cysteine to the conserved J-encoded phenylalanine. The earlier analysis of 500 to 650 of the donors excluded any sequence lacking an unambiguous match to a single V gene segment. In an earlier analysis of almost 600 of the donors, a V segment was called functional when productive rearrangements were above 56.7%, and segregating when the standard deviation between donors exceeded 5%. A statistical classification framework was built to diagnose cytomegalovirus status from the catalog of TCR beta chain sequences. A later analysis assigned V and J genes by comparing TCR nucleotide sequences with IMGT/GENE-DB human TR gene sequences. In a later analysis, CDR3 sequences and most-parsimonious VDJ recombination scenarios were assigned using the TCRdist pipeline. In a later analysis, each TCR beta chain was defined by its CDR3 amino acid sequence together with its V-gene family, and reads lacking a unique V-gene family were excluded. To address suspected cross-contamination and a sequencing artifact, a later analysis removed a few hundred highly shared, low-generation-probability nucleotide sequences. In a later analysis, a clonal expansion index was calculated for each public chain from normalized within-repertoire ranks of inferred template counts. In a later analysis, generation probabilities were computed with a VDJ recombination model fitted to out-of-frame rearrangements, and the resulting probabilities were checked against IGoR. In a later analysis, TCR-TCR, TCR-HLA and TCR-CMV co-occurrence was scored with hypergeometric tests, and a repertoire-size bias correction was applied to TCR pairs. A later analysis estimated false discovery rates by permuting HLA or CMV assignments 20 times. In a later analysis, co-occurring TCRs were grouped with DBSCAN, and TCRdist sequence similarity was added when clustering was performed within HLA-allele-positive subsets. Repertoires with fewer than 30,000 or more than 120,000 public chains, plus five repertoires with anomalous nucleotide sharing, were excluded from co-occurrence clustering. The source is immuneACCESS, and TCRdb retained only in-frame sequences with V and J called. Part of the clones is not carried over; for the studies checked, unresolved V genes explain less than half of this, and the remainder is unexplained. V and J calls and clone size come straight from that table; D and trimming were deduced from the DNA. For this sample the table gives approximately 130,000 clones, of which around 83% were detected only once. Of the sample, approximately 6.4% falls within the top ten clones.

The CDR3 contains 13 residues, cysteine and phenylalanine counted. The sequence is cut down to CDR3 DNA, 39 bases in frame from base 1. The V end loses 2 bases and the J end loses 8 bases, and a stretch of 11 bases separates them. CDR1 and CDR2, looked up from the germline V gene, are SGHRS and YFSETQ. Overall results and qualifications from the work: In an earlier analysis of over 550 of the donors, most TCR beta V segments were observed in productive rearrangements about 90% or about 30% of the time, broadly matching IMGT annotations. In a later analysis, most CMV-associated TCR beta chains were found to appear HLA-restricted, with HLA associations seemingly driven largely by CMV exposure. Compared with the roughly 670-donor mean, donors in an Asian-associated ancestry cluster had fewer N-insertions in productive TCRs, according to a later genetic analysis. At a false discovery rate of 0.05, a later analysis linked about 16,000 TCR beta sequences to specific HLA alleles. A later analysis found that TCR association rates varied across HLA loci, with DRB1 alleles showing the most associated TCRs and HLA-C alleles the fewest. Because HLA typing was missing for some donors at each locus, association tests included only the typed subset. A cluster of highly shared sequence variants was judged likely to represent a technical artifact of the sequencing pipeline. The classifier was reported to diagnose cytomegalovirus status with high specificity and sensitivity in both the original and validation cohorts. The authors suggested that the approach could potentially be generalized to other disease states and immunological phenotypes. While some public TCRs were present in many individuals, most TCR sequences turned up only very rarely across donors. The study gave a list of about 160 TCR beta chains associated with cytomegalovirus. A further reported finding was that TCR beta sequences accurately predicted the HLA-A and HLA-B alleles for most subjects in the first cohort. A later genetic analysis associated a missense DCLRE1C variant with V-gene and J-gene trimming of TCR beta chains, and an independent cohort replicated the association. According to a later analysis, parvovirus B19, influenza, CMV and Epstein-Barr virus appeared linked to several top co-occurrence clusters. In this cohort, only TCR beta chains were sequenced, and detectable features were limited by the absence of alpha or paired-chain data. Sequencing depth was assumed to be roughly uniform across donors in the presence/absence analyses, though that assumption may not hold. In a later analysis, HLA-associated TCR beta chains were found to be more clonally expanded and to have lower generation probabilities than equally common non-associated chains. In vitro tests confirmed that a few of the cytomegalovirus-associated TCR beta chains recognize cytomegalovirus antigens. Strong co-occurrence of HLA alleles, especially DR and DQ, made assigning TCR associations to individual alleles difficult. Some IMGT-functional V segments, including TRBV6-2 and TRBV6-3, could not be told apart with the 87-base-pair reads, so those segments were excluded. Linkage disequilibrium might explain the correlated functional status among segregating V segments, but an unknown experimental factor could not be excluded. The earlier analysis of 587 of the donors excluded fewer than 20 rarely observed V segments, including chromosome 9 orphons, because counts were too low. Immune exposure information for the cohort was limited to CMV serostatus.

The specimen was PBMCs. The sequence is built from TRBV5-1 and TRBJ1-3; the D gene is not confidently resolved. This clonotype originated in a woman aged 25 to 45 in good health and CMV-seropositive. The CDR3 amino acid sequence is: CASSFTGMDTIYF. The sequenced DNA is TGCGCCAGCAGCTTTACGGGGATGGACACCATATATTTT.